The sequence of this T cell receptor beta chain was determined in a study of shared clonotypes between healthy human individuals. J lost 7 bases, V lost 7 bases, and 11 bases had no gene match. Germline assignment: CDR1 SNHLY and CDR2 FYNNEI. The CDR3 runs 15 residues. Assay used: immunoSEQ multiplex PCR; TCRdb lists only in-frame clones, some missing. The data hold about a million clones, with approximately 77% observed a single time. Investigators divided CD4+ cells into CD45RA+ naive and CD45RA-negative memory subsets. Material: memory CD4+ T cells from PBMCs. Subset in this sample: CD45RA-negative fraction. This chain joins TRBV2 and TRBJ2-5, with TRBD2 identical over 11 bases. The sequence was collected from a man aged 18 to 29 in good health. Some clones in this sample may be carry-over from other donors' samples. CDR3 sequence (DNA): TGTGCCAGCACTTGGCAGGGACTAGCGGCCGGGACCCAGTACTTC. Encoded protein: CASTWQGLAAGTQYF.